This entry concerns a single T cell receptor beta chain. The target of this receptor is not known. No per-base quality is available; no much larger clone lies one base away. Library method: the immunoSEQ multiplex PCR assay. TCRdb took over this immuneACCESS table, retaining in-frame rearrangements with V and J assigned. Such tables are incomplete; in checked studies, under half of the missing clones stem from an unresolved V gene, and the remainder is unexplained. Counted in this sample were around 99,000 clones; roughly 90% of them appeared once. The ten largest clonotypes hold 17% of the sample. The data were taken from a study of control samples from healthy donors and cancer patients (dated by TCRdb to the early 2020s). CDR1 and CDR2, per the germline V gene, are SNHLY and FYNNEI. The junction carries 15 bases between V and J, which are trimmed by 8 bases and 1 base respectively. The CDR3 holds 15 amino acids from the cysteine to the phenylalanine. Of all the DNA, just the CDR3 is kept, 45 bases in frame from base 1.

The sample comprised blood. Recombination connected TRBV2 to TRBJ1-5; tentative D gene TRBD1, with 6 bases matching. The source is a woman between 45 and 65 years old in good health. The DNA reads TGTGCCAGCCAGGGGATAGGAGGGAGCAATCAGCCCCAGCATTTT. Translated, it reads CASQGIGGSNQPQHF.